This TCR beta chain was captured in a study of blood T cell repertoires in COVID-19. Generated by immunoSEQ multiplex PCR, the TCRdb table keeps only in-frame clones and is missing some. This table holds fewer than 350,000 clones, approximately 90% found once. Individuals drawn from approximately 26 US areas were roughly 18 to 89 years old. This TCR was sampled from a woman between 40 and 50 years old who had recovered from COVID-19. The sequenced sample consisted of PBMCs or T cells enriched from blood (not recorded which).

The CDR3 region has the DNA TGTGCCAGCAGTGCCCTAGCGGGAGGACCGGATCACGGGGAGCTGTTTTTT. Translated, it gives CASSALAGGPDHGELFF. The chain joins TRBV25-1 to TRBJ2-2; TRBD2 aligns across 11 bases. CDR3 length: 17 amino acids. Germline CDR1 and CDR2: MGHDK and SYGVNS. After removal of 4 bases from V and 7 bases from J, the junction contained 11 bases not matched to a gene.